Listed below are T cell receptor beta chains from one sample, sequenced in a study of cytomegalovirus exposure and HLA in healthy donors. The table came from immunoSEQ multiplex PCR; TCRdb's copy has only in-frame clones and leaves some out. The repertoire consists of about 120,000 clones, with approximately 75% occurring once and the leading ten covering under 3.5%. Sequenced material: PBMCs. Source of these receptors: a woman aged 45-65 years in good health and CMV-seronegative. Both conserved end residues are part of each CDR3. D genes are given only for firm matches. Not all rows give a size; the values are once, few, many and, for expanded clones, a class.

v_call,d_call,clone_size,j_call,cdr3_length,cdr3_nt,cdr3_aa
TRBV29-1,-,-,TRBJ1-1,14,TGCAGCGTTGCCCCACATCCTCCAAACACTGAAGCTTTCTTT,CSVAPHPPNTEAFF
TRBV30,TRBD1,-,TRBJ1-1,14,TGTGCCTGGAGTGTTGGGGACAGGAACACTGAAGCTTTCTTT,CAWSVGDRNTEAFF
TRBV9,TRBD2,-,TRBJ2-2,20,TGTGCCAGCAGCGTAGATGTGTGGTCTAGCGGGAGTAAGAACACCGGGGAGCTGTTTTTT,CASSVDVWSSGSKNTGELFF
TRBV30,-,-,TRBJ1-4,14,TGTGCCTGGAGTATCGGAGCAACTAATGAAAAACTGTTTTTT,CAWSIGATNEKLFF
TRBV19,-,-,TRBJ1-2,13,TGTGCCAGTAGTTCGGGGTTAACTGGAGGCTACACCTTC,CASSSGLTGGYTF
TRBV10-3,-,few,TRBJ1-2,16,TGTGCCATCAGTGGTCATAACCTTTCACCGACGGAGGGCTACACCTTC,CAISGHNLSPTEGYTF
TRBV15,TRBD2,once,TRBJ2-7,15,TGTGCCACCAGCCTAACTAGCGGGTATCACCCGGAGCAGTACTTC,CATSLTSGYHPEQYF
TRBV27,TRBD2,-,TRBJ2-2,16,TGTGCCAGCAGCATGGGACTAGCGGGAAACACCGGGGAGCTGTTTTTT,CASSMGLAGNTGELFF
TRBV28,TRBD2,-,TRBJ2-1,17,TGTGCCAGCAGTTTTAATTCCCCGGGGGGGTATATCAATGAGCAGTTCTTC,CASSFNSPGGYINEQFF
TRBV7-2,TRBD2,-,TRBJ2-2,16,TGTGCCAGCAGCCAAGCGGGAGGCAGCTTGACCGGGGAGCTGTTTTTT,CASSQAGGSLTGELFF
TRBV7-9,TRBD1,-,TRBJ1-3,15,TGTGCCAGCAGCGAGGCAGGACAGGGGGGAAACACCATATATTTT,CASSEAGQGGNTIYF
TRBV6-5,-,few,TRBJ2-1,15,TGTGCCAGCAGTACAGGGTCAAGGACGTACAATGAGCAGTTCTTC,CASSTGSRTYNEQFF
TRBV7-3,TRBD2,-,TRBJ2-1,15,TGTGCCAGCAGCTTAACGACTAGCAACGGGGATGAGCAGTTCTTC,CASSLTTSNGDEQFF
TRBV30,-,few,TRBJ1-1,15,TGTGCCTGGGCACCTAGACAGCTAGTGAACACTGAAGCTTTCTTT,CAWAPRQLVNTEAFF